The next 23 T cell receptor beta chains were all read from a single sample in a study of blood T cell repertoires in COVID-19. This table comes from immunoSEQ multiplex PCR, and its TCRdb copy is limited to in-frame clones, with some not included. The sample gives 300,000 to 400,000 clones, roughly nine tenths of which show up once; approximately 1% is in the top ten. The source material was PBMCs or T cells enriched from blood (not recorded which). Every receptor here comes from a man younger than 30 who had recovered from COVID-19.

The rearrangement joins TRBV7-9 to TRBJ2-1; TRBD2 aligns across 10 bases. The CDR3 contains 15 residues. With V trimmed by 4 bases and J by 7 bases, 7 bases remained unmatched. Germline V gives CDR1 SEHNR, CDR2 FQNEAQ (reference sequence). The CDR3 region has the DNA TGTGCCAGCAGCTGGACTAGCGGATGGGGGAATGAGCAGTTCTTC. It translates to CASSWTSGWGNEQFF.

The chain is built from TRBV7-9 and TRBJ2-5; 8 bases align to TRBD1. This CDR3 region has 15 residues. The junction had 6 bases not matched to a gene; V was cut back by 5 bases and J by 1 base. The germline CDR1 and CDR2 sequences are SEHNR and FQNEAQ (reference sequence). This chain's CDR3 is CASSPGQGLQETQYF. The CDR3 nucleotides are TGTGCCAGCAGCCCCGGACAGGGACTCCAAGAGACCCAGTACTTC.

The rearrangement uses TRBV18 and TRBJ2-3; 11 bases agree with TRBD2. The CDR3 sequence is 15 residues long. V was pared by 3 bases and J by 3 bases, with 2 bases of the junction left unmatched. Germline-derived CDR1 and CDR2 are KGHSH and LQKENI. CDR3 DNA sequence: TGTGCCAGCTCACCCGGGACTAGCGGTACAGATACGCAGTATTTT. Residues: CASSPGTSGTDTQYF.

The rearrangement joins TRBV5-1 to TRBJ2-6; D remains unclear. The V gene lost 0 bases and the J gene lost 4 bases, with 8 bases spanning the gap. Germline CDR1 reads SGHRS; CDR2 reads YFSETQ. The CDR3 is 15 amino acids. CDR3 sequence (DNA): TGCGCCAGCAGCTTGGGCCAGGCCGGGGCCAACGTCCTGACTTTC. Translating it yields CASSLGQAGANVLTF. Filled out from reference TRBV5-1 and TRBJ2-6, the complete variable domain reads KAGVTQTPRYLIKTRGQQVTLSCSPISGHRSVSWYQQTPGQGLQFLFEYFSETQRNKGNFPGRFSGRQFSNSRSEMNVSTLELGDSALYLCASSLGQAGANVLTFGAGSRLTVL.

The CDR3 sequence: CASSVAGQGTQYF. CDR3 nucleotides: TGTGCCAGCAGCGTAGCAGGGCAGGGTACGCAGTATTTT. The rearrangement links TRBV9 to TRBJ2-3; tentative D call: TRBD1 (5 bases). Trimming removed 0 bases from V and 8 bases from J, with 10 bases in between. This CDR3 comprises 13 residues. Germline CDR1 and CDR2: SGDLS and YYNGEE.

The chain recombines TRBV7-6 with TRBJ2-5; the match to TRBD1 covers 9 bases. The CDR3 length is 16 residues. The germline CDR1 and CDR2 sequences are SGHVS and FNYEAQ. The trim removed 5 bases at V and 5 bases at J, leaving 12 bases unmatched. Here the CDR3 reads CASSQAFYRGLETQYF. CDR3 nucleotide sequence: TGTGCCAGCAGCCAAGCCTTCTACAGGGGGCTGGAGACCCAGTACTTC.

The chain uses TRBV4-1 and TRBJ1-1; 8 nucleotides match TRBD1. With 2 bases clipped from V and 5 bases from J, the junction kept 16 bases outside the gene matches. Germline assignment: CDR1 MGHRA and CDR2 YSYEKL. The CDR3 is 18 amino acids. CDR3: CASSQLYRGAGGYTEAFF. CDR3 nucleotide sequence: TGCGCCAGCAGCCAATTATATCGGGGGGCAGGGGGCTATACTGAAGCTTTCTTT.

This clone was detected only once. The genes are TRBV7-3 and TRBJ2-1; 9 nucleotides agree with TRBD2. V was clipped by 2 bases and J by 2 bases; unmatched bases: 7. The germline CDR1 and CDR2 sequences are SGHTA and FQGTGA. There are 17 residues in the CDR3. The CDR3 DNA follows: TGTGCCAGCAGCTTACATGGGCGGGAGGGCCCCTACAATGAGCAGTTCTTC. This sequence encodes CASSLHGREGPYNEQFF.

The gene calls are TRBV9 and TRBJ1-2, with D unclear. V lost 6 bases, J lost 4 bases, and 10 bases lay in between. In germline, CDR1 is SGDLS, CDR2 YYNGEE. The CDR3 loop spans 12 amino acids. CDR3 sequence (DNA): TGTGCCAGCACCTCCAACTCCTATGGCTACACCTTC. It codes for CASTSNSYGYTF.

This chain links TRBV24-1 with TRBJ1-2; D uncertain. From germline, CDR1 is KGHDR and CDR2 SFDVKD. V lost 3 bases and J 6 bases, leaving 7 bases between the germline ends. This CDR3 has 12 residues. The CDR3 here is CATSDESDGYTF. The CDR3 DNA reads TGTGCCACCAGTGATGAGTCGGATGGCTACACCTTC.

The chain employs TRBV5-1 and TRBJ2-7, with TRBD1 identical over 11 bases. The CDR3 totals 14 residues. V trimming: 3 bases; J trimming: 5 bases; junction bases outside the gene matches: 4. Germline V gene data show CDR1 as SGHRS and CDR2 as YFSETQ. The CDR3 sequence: CASSSRTGGNEQYF. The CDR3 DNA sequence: TGCGCCAGCAGCTCTCGGACAGGGGGCAACGAGCAGTACTTC.

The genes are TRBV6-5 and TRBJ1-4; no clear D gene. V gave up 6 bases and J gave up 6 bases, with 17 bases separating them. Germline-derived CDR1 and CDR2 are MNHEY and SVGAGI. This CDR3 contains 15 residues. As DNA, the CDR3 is TGTGCCAGCAGGACTACCAATCTCAACTATGAAAAACTGTTTTTT. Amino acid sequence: CASRTTNLNYEKLFF.

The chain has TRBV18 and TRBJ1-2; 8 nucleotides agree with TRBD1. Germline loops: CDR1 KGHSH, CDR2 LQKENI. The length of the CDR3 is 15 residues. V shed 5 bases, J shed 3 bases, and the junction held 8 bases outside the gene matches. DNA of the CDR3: TGTGCCAGCTCAATCGGACAGGGTGCGGACTATGGCTACACCTTC. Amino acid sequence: CASSIGQGADYGYTF.

The CDR3 sequence: CASSPPAPIHEQFF. The CDR3 DNA reads as TGTGCCAGCTCACCACCGGCCCCCATCCATGAGCAGTTCTTC. J is TRBJ2-1 and V is TRBV18; D is unclear. V dropped 0 bases and J dropped 8 bases, with 11 bases sitting between them. CDR1 KGHSH and CDR2 LQKENI come from the germline V gene. This CDR3 contains 14 residues.

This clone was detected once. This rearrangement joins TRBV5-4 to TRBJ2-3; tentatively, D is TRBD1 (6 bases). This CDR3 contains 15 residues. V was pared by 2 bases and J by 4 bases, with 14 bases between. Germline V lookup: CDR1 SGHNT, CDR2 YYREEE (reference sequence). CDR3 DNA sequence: TGTGCCAGCAGCTTAGTCACAGGGTCGTCAGATACGCAGTATTTT. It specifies CASSLVTGSSDTQYF.

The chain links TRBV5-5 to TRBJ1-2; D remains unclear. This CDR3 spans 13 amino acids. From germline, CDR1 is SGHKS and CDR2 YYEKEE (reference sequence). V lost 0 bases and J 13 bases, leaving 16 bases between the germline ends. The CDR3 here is CASSLGAGRYSTF. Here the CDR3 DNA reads TGTGCCAGCAGCTTGGGTGCAGGTCGGTATTCCACCTTC.

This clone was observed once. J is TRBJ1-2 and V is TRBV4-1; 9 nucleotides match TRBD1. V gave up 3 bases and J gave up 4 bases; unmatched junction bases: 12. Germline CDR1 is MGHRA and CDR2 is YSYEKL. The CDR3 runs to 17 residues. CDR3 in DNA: TGCGCCAGCAGCCAGGAGGAAGGGACAGGGAGGACCTATGGCTACACCTTC. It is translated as CASSQEEGTGRTYGYTF.

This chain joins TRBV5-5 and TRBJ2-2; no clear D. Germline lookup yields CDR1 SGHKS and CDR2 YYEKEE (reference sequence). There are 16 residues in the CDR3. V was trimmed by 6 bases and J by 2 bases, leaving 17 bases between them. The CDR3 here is CASTLPSRENTGELFF. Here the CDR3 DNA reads TGTGCCAGCACCTTACCATCTAGAGAAAACACCGGGGAGCTGTTTTTT.

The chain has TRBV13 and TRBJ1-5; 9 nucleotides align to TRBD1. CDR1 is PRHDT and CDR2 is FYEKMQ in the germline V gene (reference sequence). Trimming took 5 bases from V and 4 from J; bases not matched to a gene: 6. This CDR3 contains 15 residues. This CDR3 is CASSVRGQGNQPQHF. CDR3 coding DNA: TGTGCCAGCAGCGTCCGTGGACAGGGGAATCAGCCCCAGCATTTT.

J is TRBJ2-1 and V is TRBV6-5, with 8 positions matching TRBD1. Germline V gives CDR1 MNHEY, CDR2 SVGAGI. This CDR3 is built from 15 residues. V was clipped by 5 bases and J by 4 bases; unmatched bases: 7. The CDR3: CASSPQDRGYNEQFF. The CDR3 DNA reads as TGTGCCAGCAGTCCTCAAGACAGGGGTTACAATGAGCAGTTCTTC.

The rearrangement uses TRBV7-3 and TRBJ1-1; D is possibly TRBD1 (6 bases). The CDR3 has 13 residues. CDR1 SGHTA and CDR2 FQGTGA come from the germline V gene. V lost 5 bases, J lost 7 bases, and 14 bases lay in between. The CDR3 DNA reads TGTGCCAGCAGCCCAAGACAGGCGGGTGAAGCTTTCTTT. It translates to CASSPRQAGEAFF.

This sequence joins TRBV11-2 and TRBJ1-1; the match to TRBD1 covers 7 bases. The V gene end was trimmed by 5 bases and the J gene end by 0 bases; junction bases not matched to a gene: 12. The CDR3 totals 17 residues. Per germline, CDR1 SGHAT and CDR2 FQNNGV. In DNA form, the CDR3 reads TGTGCCAGCAGCCTGGGACAGAACCTCCATTTGAACACTGAAGCTTTCTTT. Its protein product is CASSLGQNLHLNTEAFF. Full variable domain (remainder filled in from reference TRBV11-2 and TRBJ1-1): EAGVAQSPRYKIIEKRQSVAFWCNPISGHATLYWYQQILGQGPKLLIQFQNNGVVDDSQLPKDRFSAERLKGVDSTLKIQPAKLEDSAVYLCASSLGQNLHLNTEAFFGQGTRLTVV.

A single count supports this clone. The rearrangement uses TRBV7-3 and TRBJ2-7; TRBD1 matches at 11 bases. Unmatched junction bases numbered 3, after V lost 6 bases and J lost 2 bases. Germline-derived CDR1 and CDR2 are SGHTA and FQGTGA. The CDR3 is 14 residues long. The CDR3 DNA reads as TGTGCCAGCAGGTCGGGACAGGGGGCCTACGAGCAGTACTTC. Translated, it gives CASRSGQGAYEQYF.